These 30 T cell receptor beta chains share one sample of origin, sequenced in a study of T cells after yellow fever vaccination. MiXCR, run by TCRdb on the 5' RACE reads, gives a single entry per CDR3 protein. The sample has roughly 320,000 distinct CDR3 sequences, 9.5% to 12% seen once. The source material was CD4+ T cells sorted from PBMCs, sampled 45 days after the yellow fever booster vaccination. The source of these receptors is a man aged 18 to 29 who received the YFV17D yellow fever vaccine.

V is TRBV7-3 and J is TRBJ1-1; no firm D call. Trimming took 2 bases from V and 1 from J, leaving 5 bases between them. This CDR3 is 13 amino acids long. In germline, CDR1 is SGHTA, CDR2 FQGTGA. The CDR3 DNA is TGTGCCAGCAGCTTATGGGGGAACACTGAAGCTTTCTTT. It yields the protein CASSLWGNTEAFF. The full variable domain, its missing parts supplied by reference TRBV7-3 and TRBJ1-1, is GAGVSQTPSNKVTEKGKYVELRCDPISGHTALYWYRQSLGQGPEFLIYFQGTGAADDSGLPNDRFFAVRPEGSVSTLKIQRTERGDSAVYLCASSLWGNTEAFFGQGTRLTVV.

Note on this clonotype: Its ends do not fully match the called genes, so a read error is possible. This rearrangement joins TRBV27 to TRBJ2-1; 13 nucleotides agree with TRBD2. CDR1 is MNHEY, CDR2 SMNVEV, per germline (reference sequence). The CDR3 loop spans 12 amino acids. CDR3 in amino acids: CAVVTGTSGTRF. The CDR3, as DNA: TGTGCCGTAGTAACGGGGACTAGCGGGACACGCTTC.

Only one count was recorded for this clonotype. The chain employs TRBV24-1 and TRBJ1-3; TRBD1 aligns across 11 bases. Germline assignment: CDR1 KGHDR and CDR2 SFDVKD. J gave up 0 bases and V 0 bases, and 9 bases lay outside the gene matches. There are 20 residues in the CDR3. The CDR3 region has the DNA TGTGCCACCAGTGATTTGGAGGACAGGGGGCTTTTCTCCTCTGGAAACACCATATATTTT. Translated: CATSDLEDRGLFSSGNTIYF.

The rearrangement joins TRBV19 to TRBJ2-5, with TRBD2 identical over 7 bases. CDR1 and CDR2 (germline): LNHDA, SQIVND (reference sequence). The CDR3 covers 13 residues. V dropped 10 bases and J dropped 7; count of bases not matched to a gene: 12. This chain's CDR3 is CATRGGSRGTQYF. CDR3 DNA sequence: TGTGCCACCCGGGGAGGGTCAAGAGGGACCCAGTACTTC.

The V and J genes are TRBV3-1 and TRBJ1-5; TRBD1 might be the D (6 bases). There are 15 residues in the CDR3. V lost 0 bases and J lost 5, with 11 bases in between. In germline, CDR1 is LGHDT, CDR2 YNNKEL (reference sequence). In nucleotides, the CDR3 is TGTGCCAGCAGCCAAGATCAGGGGTTGTATCAGCCCCAGCATTTT. Translating it yields CASSQDQGLYQPQHF.

This clonotype was counted between two and nine times. This chain connects TRBV18 to TRBJ2-5; D perhaps matches TRBD2 (5 bases). V was clipped by 2 bases and J by 5 bases, with 15 bases between them. The CDR3 is made up of 15 amino acids. Germline V gives CDR1 KGHSH, CDR2 LQKENI. This chain's CDR3 is CASSPSQRRSETQYF. CDR3 sequence (DNA): TGTGCCAGCTCACCATCGCAGCGGAGGAGCGAGACCCAGTACTTC.

This chain uses TRBV12-3 or TRBV12-4 with TRBJ2-5; maybe TRBD1 (5 bases). V gave up 6 bases and J gave up 5 bases, with 13 bases separating them. There are 13 residues in the CDR3. The CDR3 DNA reads TGTGCCAGCAGAAGGGGTGCTACGGAGACCCAGTACTTC. As protein: CASRRGATETQYF.

This sequence joins TRBV4-1 and TRBJ1-4; possible D gene TRBD1, 5 bases. The V gene's germline CDR1 is MGHRA and CDR2 YSYEKL. This CDR3 contains 16 residues. V lost 0 bases and J lost 6, with 14 bases in between. This CDR3 reads CASSQDPGTLHEKLFF. CDR3 coding DNA: TGCGCCAGCAGCCAAGATCCCGGGACCTTACATGAAAAACTGTTTTTT.

The gene calls are TRBV7-2 and TRBJ2-7, with 11 nucleotides matching TRBD1. Trimming at V came to 4 bases and at J to 4 bases, leaving 3 bases not matched to a gene. Germline CDR1 is SGHTA and CDR2 is FQGNSA. The length of the CDR3 is 14 residues. The CDR3 protein is CASSWGQGGYEQYF. For the CDR3, the DNA is TGTGCCAGCAGCTGGGGACAGGGGGGTTACGAGCAGTACTTC.

The V gene is TRBV12-3 or TRBV12-4, the J gene TRBJ1-6; the D is unclear. This CDR3 contains 12 residues. This chain's CDR3 is CTTSQGKSPLHF. For the CDR3, the DNA is TGTACCACCTCCCAAGGCAAGTCACCCCTCCACTTT.

This clonotype was detected a few times. The chain recombines TRBV20-1 with TRBJ2-3; no reliable D call. V lost 1 base to trimming and J lost 2 bases, with 4 bases between them. This CDR3 spans 12 amino acids. Germline lookup yields CDR1 DFQATT and CDR2 SNEGSKA (reference sequence). CDR3 coding DNA: TGCAGTGCTAGAGTTTACACAGATACGCAGTATTTT. Protein sequence: CSARVYTDTQYF.

The rearrangement joins TRBV7-8 to TRBJ1-1; the D is unclear. The CDR3 runs to 15 residues. The V and J ends lost 1 base and 6 bases respectively, with 15 bases between them. From germline, CDR1 is SGHVS and CDR2 FQNEAQ. CDR3 in DNA: TGTGCCAGCAGCTTAGTCACTACGGGGTCGGCTGAAGCTTTCTTT. Translation: CASSLVTTGSAEAFF. Supplemented by reference TRBV7-8 and TRBJ1-1, the full variable domain reads GAGVSQSPRYKVAKRGQDVALRCDPISGHVSLFWYQQALGQGPEFLTYFQNEAQLDKSGLPSDRFFAERPEGSVSTLKIQRTQQEDSAVYLCASSLVTTGSAEAFFGQGTRLTVV.

The chain couples TRBV14 to TRBJ1-1, with D uncertain. CDR1 SGHDN and CDR2 FVKESK come from the germline V gene. There are 13 residues in the CDR3. Trimming shortened V by 3 bases and J by 2 bases, and 7 bases separated the two germline ends. The CDR3 sequence: CASSHGINTEAFF. Here the CDR3 DNA reads TGTGCCAGCAGCCACGGAATAAACACTGAAGCTTTCTTT. Using reference TRBV14 and TRBJ1-1 for the parts outside the CDR3, the full variable domain is EAGVTQFPSHSVIEKGQTVTLRCDPISGHDNLYWYRRVMGKEIKFLLHFVKESKQDESGMPNNRFLAERTGGTYSTLKVQPAELEDSGVYFCASSHGINTEAFFGQGTRLTVV.

The chain couples TRBV24-1 to TRBJ2-5, with D tentatively TRBD1 (6 bases). Trimming took off 2 bases at V and 5 bases at J, with 14 bases between the two ends. Germline CDR1 reads KGHDR; CDR2 reads SFDVKD. The CDR3 is 15 residues long. The CDR3 loop is CATSDSRLTGETQYF. The CDR3 region has the DNA TGTGCCACCAGTGATTCAAGACTCACAGGGGAGACCCAGTACTTC.

This clonotype was counted many times. This chain links TRBV28 with TRBJ2-7, with 7 bases that match TRBD2. The germline CDR1 and CDR2 sequences are MDHEN and SYDVKM. The V and J ends lost 8 bases and 2 bases, in that order; junction bases with no gene match: 3. This CDR3 contains 12 residues. This CDR3 reads CASGLAAYEQYV. For the CDR3, the DNA is TGTGCCAGCGGCCTAGCGGCCTACGAGCAGTACGTC.

This chain uses TRBV9 with TRBJ2-7; D possibly corresponds to TRBD1 (6 bases). This CDR3 is built from 19 residues. Germline assignment: CDR1 SGDLS and CDR2 YYNGEE. Trimming took 0 bases from V and 3 from J, leaving 25 bases between them. CDR3 in DNA: TGTGCCAGCAGCGTAGACCTCAAGGGGGAAGCCGGACAAGACTACGAGCAGTACGTC. Translating it yields CASSVDLKGEAGQDYEQYV.

This clonotype has only a few counts. The chain couples TRBV6-5 to TRBJ1-2; 7 bases are shared with TRBD1. The CDR3 has 14 residues. V lost 5 bases, J lost 5 bases, and 8 bases stayed unmatched. Germline values: CDR1 MNHEY, CDR2 SVGAGI. Here the CDR3 DNA reads TGTGCCAGCAGTGCATCAGGGGGATCTTATGGCTACACCTTC. It codes for CASSASGGSYGYTF.

This sequence joins TRBV20-1 and TRBJ1-5; D remains unclear. V gave up 1 base and J gave up 0 bases, with 4 bases separating them. Germline V lookup: CDR1 DFQATT, CDR2 SNEGSKA (reference sequence). This CDR3 region has 13 residues. The DNA of the CDR3 is TGCAGTGCTAGAGGACATAGCAATCAGCCCCAGCATTTT. Protein product: CSARGHSNQPQHF.

This clonotype occurred a few times. The chain joins TRBV5-1 to TRBJ1-2, with no clear D. The CDR3 covers 13 residues. Germline assignment: CDR1 SGHRS and CDR2 YFSETQ. V was pared by 2 bases and J by 8 bases, with 13 bases between. The DNA of the CDR3 is TGCGCCAGCAGCTTCGGGCCTGCGGAGGGCTACACCTTC. Residues: CASSFGPAEGYTF. The full variable domain, in which reference TRBV5-1 and TRBJ1-2 provide the parts outside the CDR3, is KAGVTQTPRYLIKTRGQQVTLSCSPISGHRSVSWYQQTPGQGLQFLFEYFSETQRNKGNFPGRFSGRQFSNSRSEMNVSTLELGDSALYLCASSFGPAEGYTFGSGTRLTVV.

The CDR3 region is CASSLDRGTLHF. The CDR3 DNA reads as TGTGCCAGCAGCTTGGATCGGGGGACCCTCCACTTT. The chain combines TRBV7-9 with TRBJ1-6; TRBD1 is a possible D gene (5 bases). CDR1 is SEHNR, CDR2 FQNEAQ, per germline (reference sequence). The V gene lost 3 bases and the J gene lost 14 bases, with 11 bases spanning the gap. The CDR3 sequence is 12 residues long.

There are many counts of this clonotype. The chain is built from TRBV7-2 and TRBJ2-5, with a tentative D call TRBD2 (5 bases). CDR3 length equals 14 residues. Per the germline V gene, CDR1 is SGHTA and CDR2 is FQGNSA. Between the trimmed V and J ends, which lost 3 bases and 5 bases, there was a span of 13 bases. The CDR3: CASSLRPSRETQYF. The CDR3 region has the DNA TGTGCCAGCAGCTTGAGGCCTAGCCGGGAGACCCAGTACTTC.

Only a few counts were recorded for this clonotype. The chain uses TRBV4-3 and TRBJ2-1, with 13 bases matching TRBD2. Germline V gives CDR1 LGHNA, CDR2 YSLEER. The length of the CDR3 is 16 residues. The V and J ends lost 2 bases and 8 bases, in that order; junction bases with no gene match: 6. Written as DNA, the CDR3 is TGCGCCAGCAGCCAATTTACTAGCGGGGGGGCCCATGAGCAGTTCTTC. It codes for CASSQFTSGGAHEQFF.

The sample holds many counts of this clonotype. The chain links TRBV20-1 to TRBJ1-4; 11 nucleotides match TRBD1. The CDR3 runs to 15 residues. The ends lost 6 bases at V and 7 bases at J; junction bases unmatched: 10. The germline CDR1 and CDR2 sequences are DFQATT and SNEGSKA (reference sequence). The CDR3 region is CSAVDRGLVGEKLFF. The CDR3 region has the DNA TGCAGTGCAGTGGACAGGGGGCTCGTAGGTGAAAAACTGTTTTTT.

The chain is built from TRBV5-6 and TRBJ2-3; D is ambiguous. CDR3 length: 14 residues. Germline assignment: CDR1 SGHDT and CDR2 YYEEEE. V was trimmed by 0 bases and J by 4 bases, leaving 9 bases between them. The chain's CDR3 is CASSLVGRSDTQYF. DNA of the CDR3: TGTGCCAGCAGCTTGGTCGGGCGGTCAGATACGCAGTATTTT.

This clonotype came up a few times. The CDR3 nucleotides are TGTGCCAGCAGCTTGGTCGAGGGAGGAGAGCAGTACGTC. Translation: CASSLVEGGEQYV. The chain employs TRBV5-5 and TRBJ2-7, with D possibly matching TRBD2 (6 bases). Per germline, CDR1 SGHKS and CDR2 YYEKEE (reference sequence). The CDR3 contains 13 residues. Trimming shortened V by 0 bases and J by 7 bases, and 11 bases separated the two germline ends.

This rearrangement joins TRBV7-2 to TRBJ1-2; D is undetermined. With 3 bases removed from V and 7 bases from J, the gap between germline ends came to 15 bases. Per germline, CDR1 SGHTA and CDR2 FQGNSA. The CDR3 runs 14 residues. The CDR3 region has the DNA TGTGCCAGCAGCTTTGGAGGTTCGTCACCTGGCTACACCTTC. It specifies CASSFGGSSPGYTF.

A few counts support this clonotype. J is TRBJ2-1 and V is TRBV24-1; TRBD2 agrees at 9 bases. Losses at the gene ends were 2 bases for V and 0 bases for J; bases not matched to a gene: 13. Germline V gene lookup returns CDR1 KGHDR and CDR2 SFDVKD. This CDR3 spans 20 amino acids. The CDR3 region has the DNA TGTGCCACCAGTGATTCTCCGGGTCGGAGCGGGGGGTTCTCCTACAATGAGCAGTTCTTC. Translation: CATSDSPGRSGGFSYNEQFF.

This clonotype was counted between two and nine times. This chain connects TRBV7-9 to TRBJ1-4, with D perhaps matching TRBD1 (5 bases). V dropped 4 bases and J dropped 8 bases, with 20 bases sitting between them. The CDR3 has 16 residues. Per the germline V gene, CDR1 is SEHNR and CDR2 is FQNEAQ (reference sequence). CDR3 DNA: TGTGCCAGCAGCTCACGCGAACAGGACTTTGGGGAAAAACTGTTTTTT. It is translated as CASSSREQDFGEKLFF. The whole variable domain, remainder taken from reference TRBV7-9 and TRBJ1-4, is DTGVSQNPRHKITKRGQNVTFRCDPISEHNRLYWYRQTLGQGPEFLTYFQNEAQLEKSRLLSDRFSAERPKGSFSTLEIQRTEQGDSAMYLCASSSREQDFGEKLFFGSGTQLSVL.

This clonotype was seen a handful of times. The chain employs TRBV6-2 or TRBV6-3 and TRBJ2-1; TRBD1 agrees at 8 bases. The CDR3 runs to 19 residues. Germline V lookup: CDR1 MNHEY, CDR2 SVGEGT. The V segment lost 1 base and the J segment 4 bases; nucleotides outside the gene matches: 15. CDR3 bases: TGTGCCAGCAGTTACTTGGGAGCCGGGACAGGACGAATATACAATGAGCAGTTCTTC. It codes for CASSYLGAGTGRIYNEQFF.

This clonotype has ten or more counts. The chain uses TRBV6-4 and TRBJ2-3, with 9 bases lining up with TRBD2. The CDR3 is 14 residues long. The V gene end was trimmed by 0 bases and the J gene end by 6 bases; junction bases not matched to a gene: 1. Germline lookup yields CDR1 MRHNA and CDR2 SNTAGT. CDR3 in amino acids: CASSDSRGGDTQYF. The CDR3 nucleotides read TGTGCCAGCAGTGACTCGCGGGGGGGCGATACGCAGTATTTT.